The source of this T cell receptor (beta chain) is a study of cytomegalovirus exposure and HLA in healthy donors (dated by TCRdb to about 2017). Describing the broader study: According to a later analysis, one platform produced both the approximately 110 validation repertoires and the 666 repertoires of the first cohort. The study was designed to test whether signatures of past pathogen exposure could be identified by cataloging public T cell receptors. Besides the first cohort of 500 to 700 subjects, a separate validation cohort made up of 120 different subjects was used. The study combined high-throughput TCR immunosequencing, statistical association of individual TCRs with disease status, and machine learning to predict cytomegalovirus infection status. What the research found in general, with its limitations: According to the authors, the approach could potentially be generalized to other disease states and immunological phenotypes. A total of 150 to 200 TCR beta chains were listed by the study as associated with cytomegalovirus. Across donors, most TCR sequences were observed very rarely, whereas some public TCRs were present in many individuals. In both the original and validation cohorts, the classifier was reported to diagnose cytomegalovirus status with high specificity and sensitivity. A later analysis lacked HLA typing for the validation cohort, so it scored co-occurrence in that cohort across all 120 repertoires. In a later analysis, TCRs clustered in the first cohort were found to also tend to co-occur in the roughly 120 validation repertoires, with 94% of cluster scores above 0. In vitro tests confirmed that a few of the cytomegalovirus-associated TCR beta chains recognize cytomegalovirus antigens.

The donors belonged to the validation cohort of about 120 subjects, which was separate from the approximately 680-subject first cohort. Library preparation employed the immunoSEQ multiplex PCR assay. Regarding the original processing steps: A statistical classification framework was built to diagnose cytomegalovirus status from the catalog of TCR beta chain sequences. TCRdb retrieved this table from immuneACCESS and kept in-frame rearrangements only. Not all clones are present; in checked studies, unresolved V genes account for under half, and no reason is known for the remainder. V and J calls and clone size are as listed in that table; D and trimming were resolved from the DNA. Recorded for this sample are about 190,000 clones; roughly 82% of them occurred a single time. Clones ranked in the top ten supply over 1.1% of the sample. The germline V gene encodes CDR1 SGDLS and CDR2 YYNGEE. The CDR3 covers 15 residues, taking in both the cysteine and the phenylalanine. Solely the CDR3 DNA is kept, with 45 bases framed from the first base. V sheds 3 bases and J sheds 5 bases, leaving 17 bases between their ends.

Remarks on this clone: Its antigen has not been determined. No much larger clone exists at a distance of one base, and base qualities are not known.

The TCR sequence derives from a woman aged 18-35 years in good health and CMV-seronegative. Sequencing used PBMCs. The chain is made from TRBV9 and TRBJ1-2; the best D guess is TRBD1, with 5 bases matching. The CDR3 corresponds to CASSARMGGEYGYTF. The DNA sequence is as follows: TGTGCCAGCAGCGCCCGGATGGGGGGGGAGTATGGCTACACCTTC.